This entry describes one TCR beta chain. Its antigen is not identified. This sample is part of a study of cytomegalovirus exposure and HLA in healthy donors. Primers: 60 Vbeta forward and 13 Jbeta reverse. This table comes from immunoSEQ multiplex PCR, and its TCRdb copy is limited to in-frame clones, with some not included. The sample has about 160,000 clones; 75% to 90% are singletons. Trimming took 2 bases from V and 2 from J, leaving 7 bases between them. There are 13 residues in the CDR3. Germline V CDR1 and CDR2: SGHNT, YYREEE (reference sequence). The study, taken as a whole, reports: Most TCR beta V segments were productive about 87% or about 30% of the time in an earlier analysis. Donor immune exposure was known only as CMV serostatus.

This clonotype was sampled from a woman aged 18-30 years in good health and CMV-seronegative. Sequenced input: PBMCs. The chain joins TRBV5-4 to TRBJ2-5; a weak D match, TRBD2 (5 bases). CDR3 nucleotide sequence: TGTGCCAGCAGCTTCGGGGATCAAGAGACCCAGTACTTC. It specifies CASSFGDQETQYF.